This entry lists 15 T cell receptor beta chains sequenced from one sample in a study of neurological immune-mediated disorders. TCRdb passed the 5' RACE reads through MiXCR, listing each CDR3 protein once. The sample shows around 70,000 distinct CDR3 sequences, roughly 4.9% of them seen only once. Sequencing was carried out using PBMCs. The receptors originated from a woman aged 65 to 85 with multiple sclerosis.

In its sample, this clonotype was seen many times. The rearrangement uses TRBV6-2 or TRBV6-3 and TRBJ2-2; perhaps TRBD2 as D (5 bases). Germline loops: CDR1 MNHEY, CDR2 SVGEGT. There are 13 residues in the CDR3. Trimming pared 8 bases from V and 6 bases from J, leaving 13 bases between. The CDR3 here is CASGPGWSGELFF. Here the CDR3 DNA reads TGTGCCAGCGGGCCGGGATGGTCCGGGGAGCTGTTTTTT.

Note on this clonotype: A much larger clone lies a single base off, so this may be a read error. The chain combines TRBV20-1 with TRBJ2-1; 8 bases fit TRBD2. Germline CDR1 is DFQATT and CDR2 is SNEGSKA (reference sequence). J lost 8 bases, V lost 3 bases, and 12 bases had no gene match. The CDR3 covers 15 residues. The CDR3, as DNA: TGCAGTGCTAGCCCAACCAGCGGGAGAAAGTATGAGCAGTTCTTC. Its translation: CSASPTSGRKYEQFF.

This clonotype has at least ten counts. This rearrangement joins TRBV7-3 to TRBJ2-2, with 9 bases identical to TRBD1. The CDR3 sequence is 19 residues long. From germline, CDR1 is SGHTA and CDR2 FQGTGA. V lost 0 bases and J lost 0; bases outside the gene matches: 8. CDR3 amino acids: CASSLTPWTGATNTGELFF. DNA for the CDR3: TGTGCCAGCAGCTTAACACCCTGGACAGGGGCGACGAACACCGGGGAGCTGTTTTTT.

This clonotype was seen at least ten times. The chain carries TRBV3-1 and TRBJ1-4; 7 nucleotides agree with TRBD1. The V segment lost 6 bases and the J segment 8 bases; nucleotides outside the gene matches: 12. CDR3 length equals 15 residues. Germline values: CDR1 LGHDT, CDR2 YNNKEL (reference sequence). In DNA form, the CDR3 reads TGTGCCAGCAGGCCCCCTGGAGGGGGCGAGGAAAAACTGTTTTTT. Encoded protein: CASRPPGGGEEKLFF.

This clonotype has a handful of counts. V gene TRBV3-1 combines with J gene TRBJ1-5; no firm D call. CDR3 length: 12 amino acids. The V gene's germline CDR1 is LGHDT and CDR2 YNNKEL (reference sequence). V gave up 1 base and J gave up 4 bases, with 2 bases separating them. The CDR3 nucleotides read TGTGCCAGCAGCCAAGTAAATCAGCCCCAGCATTTT. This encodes CASSQVNQPQHF.

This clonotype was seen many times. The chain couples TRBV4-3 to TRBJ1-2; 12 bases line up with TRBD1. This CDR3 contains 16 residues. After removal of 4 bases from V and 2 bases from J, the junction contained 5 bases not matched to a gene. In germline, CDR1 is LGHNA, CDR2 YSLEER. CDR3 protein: CASSPMGQGANYGYTF. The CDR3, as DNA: TGCGCCAGCAGCCCCATGGGACAGGGGGCGAACTATGGCTACACCTTC.

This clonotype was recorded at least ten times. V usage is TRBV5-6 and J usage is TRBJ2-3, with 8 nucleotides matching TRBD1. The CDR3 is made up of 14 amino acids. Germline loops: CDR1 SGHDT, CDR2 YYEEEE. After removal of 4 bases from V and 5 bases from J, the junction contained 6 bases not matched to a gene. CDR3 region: CASSHRGRRDTQYF. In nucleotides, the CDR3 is TGTGCCAGCAGCCACAGGGGGAGGAGAGATACGCAGTATTTT.

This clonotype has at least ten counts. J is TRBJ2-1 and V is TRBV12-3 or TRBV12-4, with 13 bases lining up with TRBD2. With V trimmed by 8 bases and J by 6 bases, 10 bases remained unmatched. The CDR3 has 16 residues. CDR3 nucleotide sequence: TGTGCCAGCCGGCCCCAGGGGACTAGCGGGATCAATGAGCAGTTCTTC. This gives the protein CASRPQGTSGINEQFF.

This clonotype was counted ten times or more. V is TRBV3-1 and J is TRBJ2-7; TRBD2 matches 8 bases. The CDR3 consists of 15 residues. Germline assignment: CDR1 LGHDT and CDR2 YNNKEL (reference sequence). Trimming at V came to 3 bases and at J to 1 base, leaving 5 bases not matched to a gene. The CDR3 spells CASSQELAESYEQYF. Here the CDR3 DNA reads TGTGCCAGCAGCCAGGAACTAGCGGAGTCCTACGAGCAGTACTTC.

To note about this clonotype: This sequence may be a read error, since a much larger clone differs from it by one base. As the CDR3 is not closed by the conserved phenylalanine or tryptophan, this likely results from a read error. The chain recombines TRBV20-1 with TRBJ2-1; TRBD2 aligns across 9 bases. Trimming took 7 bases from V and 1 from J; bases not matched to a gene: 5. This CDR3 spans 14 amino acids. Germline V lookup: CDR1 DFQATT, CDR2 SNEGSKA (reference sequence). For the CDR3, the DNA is TGCAGTGTCGCTAGCGGGACATCCTACAATGAGCAGTTCTGC. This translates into CSVASGTSYNEQFC.

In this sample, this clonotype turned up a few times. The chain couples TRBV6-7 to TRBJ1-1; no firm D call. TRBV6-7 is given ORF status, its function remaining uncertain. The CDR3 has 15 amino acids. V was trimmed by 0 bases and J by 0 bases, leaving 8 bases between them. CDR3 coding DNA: TGTGCCAGCAGTTACTCCGTACAGCTGAACACTGAAGCTTTCTTT. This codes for CASSYSVQLNTEAFF.

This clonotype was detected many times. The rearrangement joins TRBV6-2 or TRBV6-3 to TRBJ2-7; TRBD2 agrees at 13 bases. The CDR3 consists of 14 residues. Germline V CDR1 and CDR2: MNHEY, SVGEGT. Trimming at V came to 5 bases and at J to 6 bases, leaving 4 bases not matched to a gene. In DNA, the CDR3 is TGTGCCAGCAGTACTAGCGGGAGGGCCTTCGAGCAGTACTTC. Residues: CASSTSGRAFEQYF.

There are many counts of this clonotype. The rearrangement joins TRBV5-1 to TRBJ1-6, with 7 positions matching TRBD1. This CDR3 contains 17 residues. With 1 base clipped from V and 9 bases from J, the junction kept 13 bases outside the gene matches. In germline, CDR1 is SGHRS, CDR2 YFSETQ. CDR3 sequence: CASSLSGGQSLGSPLHF. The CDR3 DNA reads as TGCGCCAGCAGCTTGAGCGGGGGACAGTCCCTTGGTTCACCCCTCCACTTT.

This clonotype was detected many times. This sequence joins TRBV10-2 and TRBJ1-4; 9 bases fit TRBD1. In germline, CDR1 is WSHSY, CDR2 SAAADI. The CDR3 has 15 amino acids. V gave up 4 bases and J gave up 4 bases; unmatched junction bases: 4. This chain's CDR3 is CASSARQGGNEKLFF. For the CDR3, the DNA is TGCGCCAGCAGTGCCCGACAGGGGGGTAATGAAAAACTGTTTTTT.

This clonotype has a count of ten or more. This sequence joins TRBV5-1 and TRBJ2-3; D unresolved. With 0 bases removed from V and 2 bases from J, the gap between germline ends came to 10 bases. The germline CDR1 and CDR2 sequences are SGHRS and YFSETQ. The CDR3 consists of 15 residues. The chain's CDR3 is CASSLEIAATDTQYF. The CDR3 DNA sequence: TGCGCCAGCAGCTTGGAGATAGCAGCCACAGATACGCAGTATTTT.